This TCR beta chain came from a study of shared clonotypes between healthy human individuals. The V gene lost 1 base and the J gene lost 5 bases, with 11 bases spanning the gap. The CDR3 is 14 residues long. The germline gives CDR1 KGHSH, CDR2 LQKENI. A single count supports this clone. The antigen is not known. Whole-study findings and limits: When compared with the clonotypes that were shared by all four sorted-subset donors, the non-shared clonotypes turned out to have lower generation probabilities.

Healthy adults negative for HIV, lacking recent acute infections or vaccinations, served as donors. From CD4+ cells came CD45RA+ naive and CD45RA-negative memory subsets. Deep-level assay runs were performed. This table comes from immunoSEQ multiplex PCR, and its TCRdb copy is limited to in-frame clones, with some not included. The sample yields around 200,000 clones, approximately 95% seen once. The sequence came from a young woman in good health. The source material was naive CD4+ T cells sorted from blood. Described subset: CD45RA+ positively selected. This chain joins TRBV18 and TRBJ1-1; D is perhaps TRBD1 (5 bases). The CDR3 spells CASSPRGDGTEAFF. As DNA, the CDR3 is TGTGCCAGCTCACCACGAGGGGACGGGACTGAAGCTTTCTTT.